These T cell receptor beta chains were read from a single sample in a study of OX40 agonist ivuxolimab in advanced cancers. The assay was immunoSEQ multiplex PCR, and TCRdb's table has in-frame clones only and misses some. The sample comprises over 95,000 clones, 70% to 90% of which are singletons, and 0.79% rests with the top ten. Sequencing was performed on CD4+ or CD8+ T cells sorted from blood, taken in a trial of the OX40 agonist ivuxolimab. These TCRs come from an adult with an advanced solid tumor such as melanoma, head and neck, liver or kidney cancer. Both conserved end residues are part of each CDR3. Each record gives: CDR3 DNA, CDR3 protein, clone size, V gene, D gene, J gene. D genes are given only for firm matches. Not all rows give a size; the values are once, few, many and, for expanded clones, a class.

DNA: TGTGCCAGCAGGCAGGGTCTGGGTTTGAACACTGAAGCTTTCTTT
CDR3: CASRQGLGLNTEAFF
size: -
V: TRBV5-4
D: -
J: TRBJ1-1

DNA: TGTGCCAGCAGCCGAGCGGGGGACCCAGGCAATGAGCAGTTCTTC
CDR3: CASSRAGDPGNEQFF
size: -
V: TRBV9
D: TRBD2
J: TRBJ2-1

DNA: TGTGCCAGCTCACCTTACAGATCACCTGCAACTAATGAAAAACTGTTTTTT
CDR3: CASSPYRSPATNEKLFF
size: -
V: TRBV18
D: -
J: TRBJ1-4

DNA: TGTGCCAGCAGTCCGCCGGGACTAGGGACCGAGCAGTACTTC
CDR3: CASSPPGLGTEQYF
size: once
V: TRBV7-8
D: TRBD2
J: TRBJ2-7

DNA: TGTGCCTTGGAGGGGCAGGTGACCTACGAGCAGTACTTC
CDR3: CALEGQVTYEQYF
size: -
V: TRBV30
D: -
J: TRBJ2-7

DNA: TGCGCCAGCGGAACAGGGGGCGGATCCCAAGAGACCCAGTACTTC
CDR3: CASGTGGGSQETQYF
size: -
V: TRBV5-1
D: TRBD1
J: TRBJ2-5

DNA: TGTGCCAGCAGGTCGCGGTCGTCCGCCTACGAGCAGTACTTC
CDR3: CASRSRSSAYEQYF
size: -
V: TRBV6-1
D: -
J: TRBJ2-7

DNA: TGTGCCAGTAGCAAGAGCAGTCTCGGGACTAGCAACACCGGGGAGCTGTTTTTT
CDR3: CASSKSSLGTSNTGELFF
size: -
V: TRBV19
D: TRBD2
J: TRBJ2-2

DNA: TGTGCCAGCAGTTACTCGGCAGGGGGGAATGATGAAGCTTTCTTT
CDR3: CASSYSAGGNDEAFF
size: -
V: TRBV6-6
D: TRBD1
J: TRBJ1-1

DNA: TGCGCCAGCAGCGGGACTAGCGGGGGCCACGGGACAGATACGCAGTATTTT
CDR3: CASSGTSGGHGTDTQYF
size: -
V: TRBV5-1
D: TRBD2
J: TRBJ2-3